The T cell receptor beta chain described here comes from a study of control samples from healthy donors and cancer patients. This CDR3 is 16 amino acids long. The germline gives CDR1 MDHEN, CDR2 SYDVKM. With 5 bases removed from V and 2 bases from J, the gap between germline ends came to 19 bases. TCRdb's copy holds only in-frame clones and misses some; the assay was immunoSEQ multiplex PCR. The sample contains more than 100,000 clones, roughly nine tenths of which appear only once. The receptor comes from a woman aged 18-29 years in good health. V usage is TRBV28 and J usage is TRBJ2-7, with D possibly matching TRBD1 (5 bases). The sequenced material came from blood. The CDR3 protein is CASSTYTGSSAYEQYF. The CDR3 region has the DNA TGTGCCAGCAGTACATACACAGGATCAAGTGCCTACGAGCAGTACTTC. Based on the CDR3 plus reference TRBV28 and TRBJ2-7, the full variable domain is DVKVTQSSRYLVKRTGEKVFLECVQDMDHENMFWYRQDPGLGLRLIYFSYDVKMKEKGDIPEGYSVSREKKERFSLILESASTNQTSMYLCASSTYTGSSAYEQYFGPGTRLTVT.